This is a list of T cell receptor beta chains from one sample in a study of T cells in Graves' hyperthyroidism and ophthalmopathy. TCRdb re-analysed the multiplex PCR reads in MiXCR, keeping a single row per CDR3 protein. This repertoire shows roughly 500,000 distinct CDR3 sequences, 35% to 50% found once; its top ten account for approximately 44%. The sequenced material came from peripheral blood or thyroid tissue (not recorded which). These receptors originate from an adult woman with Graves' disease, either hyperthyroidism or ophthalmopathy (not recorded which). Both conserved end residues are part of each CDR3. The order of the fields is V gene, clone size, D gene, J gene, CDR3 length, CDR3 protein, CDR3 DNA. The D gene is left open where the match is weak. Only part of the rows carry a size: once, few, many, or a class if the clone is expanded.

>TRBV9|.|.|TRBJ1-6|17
CASSPIGGAAVNSPLHF
TGTGCCAGCAGCCCCATTGGCGGCGCGGCGGTGAATTCACCCCTCCACTTT
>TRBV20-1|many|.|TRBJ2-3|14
CSAKKDGVTDTQYF
TGCAGTGCCAAAAAGGACGGAGTCACAGATACGCAGTATTTT
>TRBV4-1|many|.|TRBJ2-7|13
CASSQRQAYEQYF
TGCGCCAGCAGCCAGAGACAAGCCTACGAGCAGTACTTC
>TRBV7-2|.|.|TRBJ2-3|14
CASSSYLVTDTQYF
TGTGCCAGCAGCTCATATCTAGTTACAGATACGCAGTATTTT
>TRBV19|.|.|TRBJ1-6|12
CATAVGNSPLHF
TGTGCCACCGCGGTGGGCAATTCACCCCTCCACTTT
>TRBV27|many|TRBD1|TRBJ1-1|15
CASSSSGRGDTEAFF
TGTGCCAGCAGTTCCTCGGGCAGGGGGGACACTGAAGCTTTCTTT
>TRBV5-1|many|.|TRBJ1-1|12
CASSLVEGEAFF
TGCGCCAGCAGCTTGGTTGAAGGGGAAGCTTTCTTT
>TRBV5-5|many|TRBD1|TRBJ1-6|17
CASSPEPTDRGSNHLHF
TGTGCCAGCAGCCCTGAACCGACTGACAGGGGAAGTAACCACCTCCACTTT
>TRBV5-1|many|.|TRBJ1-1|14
CASSLSGTNTEAFF
TGTGCCAGCAGCTTATCAGGGACGAACACTGAAGCTTTCTTT
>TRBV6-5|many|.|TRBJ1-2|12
CASSNLGHGYTF
TGTGCCAGCAGCAACCTGGGTCATGGCTACACCTTC
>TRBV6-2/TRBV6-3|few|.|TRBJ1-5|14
CASRSTGSGQPQHF
TGTGCCAGCAGGAGTACAGGGTCGGGTCAGCCCCAGCATTTT
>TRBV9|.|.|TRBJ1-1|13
CASGRQDGTEAFF
TGTGCCAGCGGCAGACAGGATGGGACTGAAGCTTTCTTT
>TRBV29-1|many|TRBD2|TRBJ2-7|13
CSAGLAGIDEQYF
TGCAGCGCAGGACTAGCGGGAATTGACGAGCAGTACTTC
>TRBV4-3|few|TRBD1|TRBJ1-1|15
CASSLDRGRGTEAFF
TGCGCCAGCAGCCTGGACAGGGGCCGGGGCACTGAAGCTTTCTTT
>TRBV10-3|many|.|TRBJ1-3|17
CAISESRMDSSGNTIYF
TGTGCCATCAGTGAGTCGAGAATGGACAGCTCTGGAAACACCATATATTTT
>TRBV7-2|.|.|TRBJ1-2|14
CASSLGTETYGYTF
TGTGCCAGCAGCCTAGGGACGGAAACCTATGGCTACACCTTC
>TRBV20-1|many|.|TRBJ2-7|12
CSARDFGYEQYF
TGCAGTGCTAGAGATTTCGGCTACGAGCAGTACTTC
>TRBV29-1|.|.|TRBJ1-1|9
CSVEGGAFF
TGCAGCGTTGAAGGGGGGGCTTTCTTT
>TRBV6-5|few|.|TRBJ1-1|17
CASTLLPPPYYNTEAFF
TGTGCCAGCACTCTCCTACCCCCTCCGTACTACAACACTGAAGCTTTCTTT
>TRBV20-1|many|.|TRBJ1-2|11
CSASNGRSYTF
TGCAGTGCTTCCAACGGGAGGAGCTACACCTTC
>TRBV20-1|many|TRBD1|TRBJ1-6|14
CSARPDRRNSPLHF
TGCAGTGCTAGACCGGACAGGCGAAATTCACCCCTCCACTTT
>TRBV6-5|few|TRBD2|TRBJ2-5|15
CASSSLGGSGETQYF
TGTGCCAGCAGTTCGTTGGGCGGGAGTGGAGAGACCCAGTACTTC
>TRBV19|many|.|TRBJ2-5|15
CASRERTDFQETQYF
TGTGCCAGTAGGGAAAGGACAGATTTTCAAGAGACCCAGTACTTC
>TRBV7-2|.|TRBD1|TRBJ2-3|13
CASSVLRDSPQYF
TGTGCCAGCAGCGTACTCCGGGACAGTCCCCAGTATTTT
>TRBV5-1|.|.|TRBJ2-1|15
CASSLEIGRANEQFF
TGCGCCAGCAGCTTGGAGATTGGCAGGGCGAATGAGCAGTTCTTC
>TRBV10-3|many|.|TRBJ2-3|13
CAISTRELDTQYF
TGTGCCATCAGTACTCGAGAGCTAGATACGCAGTATTTT
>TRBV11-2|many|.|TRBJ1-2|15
CASSPVSGTGYGYTF
TGTGCCAGCAGCCCCGTTTCGGGGACGGGGTATGGCTACACCTTC
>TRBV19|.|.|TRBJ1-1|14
CASRSGTANTEAFF
TGTGCCAGTAGGAGTGGGACGGCGAACACTGAAGCTTTCTTT
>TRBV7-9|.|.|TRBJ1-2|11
CASSIDTGYTF
TGTGCCAGCAGCATAGACACCGGCTACACCTTC
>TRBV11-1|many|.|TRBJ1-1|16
CASSPQGTLANTEAFF
TGTGCCAGCAGCCCCCAGGGGACCTTGGCGAACACTGAAGCTTTCTTT
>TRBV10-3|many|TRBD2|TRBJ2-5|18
CAIRGMDRLAGGGETQYF
TGTGCCATCAGGGGGATGGATCGACTAGCGGGAGGAGGAGAGACCCAGTACTTC
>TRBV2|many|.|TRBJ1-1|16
CASSEEVGDIGTEAFF
TGTGCCAGCAGTGAAGAGGTAGGAGACATCGGAACTGAAGCTTTCTTT
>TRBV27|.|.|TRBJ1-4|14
CASSLFWIGEKLFF
TGTGCCAGCAGTTTATTTTGGATTGGTGAAAAACTGTTTTTT
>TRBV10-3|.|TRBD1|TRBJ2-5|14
CAIRTGQGMETQYF
TGTGCCATCAGGACGGGACAGGGTATGGAGACCCAGTACTTC
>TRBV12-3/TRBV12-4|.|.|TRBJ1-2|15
CASSPHLNKNKGYTF
TGTGCCAGCAGTCCACACCTCAACAAGAACAAGGGCTACACCTTC
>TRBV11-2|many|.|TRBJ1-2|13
CASSLGDWGGYTF
TGTGCCAGCAGCTTAGGCGACTGGGGTGGCTACACCTTC
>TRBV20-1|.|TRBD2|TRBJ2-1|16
CSARAVSGLPYNEQFF
TGCAGTGCTAGAGCCGTATCGGGACTACCCTACAATGAGCAGTTCTTC
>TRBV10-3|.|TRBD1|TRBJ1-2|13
CAINDGTGVGNTF
TGTGCCATCAACGACGGGACAGGGGTTGGAAACACCTTC
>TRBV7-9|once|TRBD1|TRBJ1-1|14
CASSFGTGSRRAFF
TGTGCCAGCAGCTTCGGGACAGGGAGTCGGCGGGCTTTCTTT
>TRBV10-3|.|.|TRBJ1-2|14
CAIRPSSGDDGCTF
TGTGCCATCAGGCCGAGTTCCGGGGACGATGGCTGCACCTTC